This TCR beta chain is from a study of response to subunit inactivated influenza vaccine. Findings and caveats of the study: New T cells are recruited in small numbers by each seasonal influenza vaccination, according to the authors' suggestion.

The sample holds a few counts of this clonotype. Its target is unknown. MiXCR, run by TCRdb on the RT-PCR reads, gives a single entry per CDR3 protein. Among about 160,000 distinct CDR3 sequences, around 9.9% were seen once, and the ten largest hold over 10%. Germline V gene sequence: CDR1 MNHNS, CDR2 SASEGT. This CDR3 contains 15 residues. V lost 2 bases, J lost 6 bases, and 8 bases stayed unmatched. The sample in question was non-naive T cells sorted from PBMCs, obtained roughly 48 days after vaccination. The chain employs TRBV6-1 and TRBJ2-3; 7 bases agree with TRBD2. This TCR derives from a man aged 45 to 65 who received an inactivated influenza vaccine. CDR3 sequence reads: CASSESYGGMDTQYF. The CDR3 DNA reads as TGTGCCAGCAGTGAATCTTACGGGGGGATGGATACGCAGTATTTT.